This T cell receptor beta chain was found in a study of regulatory T cells in long-lasting Graves disease. Time point defined: newly diagnosed GD, antithyroid drugs for less than 3 months. Making the TCR library involved RNA that had been extracted from PBMCs. Relying on iRepertoire HTBI primers and Arm-PCR of CDR3 regions, the team built TCR beta libraries. In the original analysis: Across all samples, approximately 68 TRBV segments and 11 to 15 TRBJ segments were identified. A single record per CDR3 protein comes from TCRdb applying MiXCR to the multiplex PCR reads. The V and J calls were determined by TCRdb, not by the authors. The table includes about 560,000 distinct CDR3 sequences, more than 15% detected once. Germline CDR1 reads DFQATT; CDR2 reads SNEGSKA (reference sequence). Trimming cost V 4 bases and J 1 base; bases outside gene matches: 2. CDR3 length equals 14 residues. The same sample was also studied in work on T cells in Graves' hyperthyroidism and ophthalmopathy. This second study says: Together with thyroid ultrasound, orbital computed tomography, serum thyroxine and TRAb, clinical symptoms were used for diagnoses. TCR CDR3 regions were first amplified by RT-PCR with HTBI primers.

The chain couples TRBV20-1 to TRBJ2-1, with 9 bases aligning to TRBD1. This clonotype was sampled from a man between 18 and 35 years old with Graves disease. Sequencing used peripheral blood mononuclear cells (PBMCs), obtained at new diagnosis, from a patient treated with antithyroid drugs. The CDR3 loop reads CSATGTGSYNEQFF. In nucleotides, the CDR3 is TGCAGTGCTACTGGGACAGGGTCCTACAATGAGCAGTTCTTC.